Sequencing of this TCR beta chain was carried out in a study of T cell responses to AZD1222 COVID-19 vaccine (dated by TCRdb to the early 2020s). About the investigation overall: TCR sequencing was performed for about 250 trial participants, of whom around 200 were given two doses of AZD1222 and some 26 were given two doses of MenACWY control vaccine. Trial participants were enrolled by age into 18-55, 56-69 and 70-plus year subgroups, with around 150, 28 and 57 TCR-sequenced participants respectively.

On the study overall, not on this receptor specifically: Nearly half of unique spike-specific TCRs reportedly recognized epitopes outside regions mutated in the B.1.351 and B.1.1.7 variants. In the small 56-69-year group, the increase in depth fell short of significance, most likely because of low power. Only 5 to 7 AZD1222 recipients were SARS-CoV-2 seropositive at baseline, limiting conclusions about previously exposed vaccinees. A significant rise in spike-specific TCR breadth and depth was observed after two AZD1222 doses relative to day 0 and relative to MenACWY recipients. Participants were mostly white British and included more females than males, and it was suggested by the authors that clonal diversity may have been underestimated. The vaccine-associated CD4 TCRs covered the entire spike protein, and the dominant responses fell in regions 160-218 and 743-854. Because no samples from the day 14 peak response were available, repertoires could be characterized only after the peak T cell response.

Worth noting for this clone: The target of this receptor is not known. Base-call qualities are not available, and no considerably larger clone is one nucleotide away.

The time point label, as the study defines it: about 28 days (+/-7) after the second vaccine dose. AZD1222 recipients with second doses at about 4 weeks or about 12 weeks were pooled, because spike-specific TCR depth and breadth did not differ between schedules. The vaccinee samples were drawn from two UK trials, COV001 and COV002, one of which was a single-blind randomized controlled phase 2/3 trial testing AZD1222 (ChAdOx1 nCoV-19) in healthy adults. Trial participant PBMC samples were collected at day 0 and day 28 after the second dose for TCRbeta chain sequencing. The CDR3 regions of human TCRbeta chains were analyzed by immunosequencing. As for the original processing: TCRs in the repertoires were matched against a reference library of SARS-CoV-2-specific TCRs that had been generated with the MIRA antigen-specificity platform. Breadth was defined as the fraction of unique TCRs that were SARS-CoV-2-associated, and depth was defined as the fraction of total T cells that were SARS-CoV-2-associated. Using the MIRA data, every spike-specific TCR was mapped to the spike region that the TCR reacted to and assigned to either a CD4 or a CD8 class. Log10-transformed breadth and depth values were compared by one-way ANOVA with Sidak's multiple comparisons tests. This is the immuneACCESS table as TCRdb keeps it, with only in-frame sequences that have V and J called. A part of the clones is gone; compared with another copy, unresolved V genes explain less than half, and the rest is unexplained. The D gene and trimming were derived from the DNA, and the V and J assignments and clone size from that table. The sample records 130,000 or so clones, about nine tenths of which are singletons. More than 1% of the sample is held by the ten biggest clonotypes.

Trimming removed 5 bases from V and 5 bases from J, leaving 18 bases between the germline ends. The CDR3, cysteine through phenylalanine, is 14 amino acids long. Only the CDR3 part of the read is kept: 42 bases, read in frame from the first base. As encoded in the germline V gene, CDR1 is SQVTM while CDR2 is ANQGSEA. Here the chain combines TRBV29-1 and TRBJ1-2, with no confident D gene call. The sequence came from an adult who received the AZD1222 COVID-19 vaccine. This material consisted of peripheral blood, taken 28 days after the second AZD1222 dose. The CDR3 region reads CSVTPQYSGYGYTF. The DNA sequence is TGCAGCGTTACGCCTCAATACTCGGGGTATGGCTACACCTTC.